A single T cell receptor beta chain is shown here with its context. Cohort assignment relied on participant-reported clinical history. A case of COVID-19 had been met by exposed participants within 2 weeks before study entry. The sample is drawn from a study of blood T cell repertoires in COVID-19. Study at large: COVID-19 samples, acute and convalescent, were from the United States, Italy and Spain. Nucleic acid was either cDNA or gDNA, and it came from T cells, B-cell-depleted T cells, or PBMCs.

Repertoires were generated with immunoSEQ multiplex PCR, while TCRdb's copy carries only in-frame clones and drops some. The repertoire holds over 130,000 clones, with 70% to 85% as singletons. V dropped 0 bases and J dropped 1 base, with 12 bases sitting between them. Per germline, CDR1 SEHNR and CDR2 FQNEAQ (reference sequence). There are 16 residues in the CDR3. The receptor comes from a young woman who had been exposed to COVID-19. Sequenced sample: PBMCs or T cells enriched from blood (not recorded which). The J gene is TRBJ1-2, the V gene TRBV7-9; D ambiguous. The CDR3 DNA is TGTGCCAGCAGCTTAGCTAGGTCGGCGGGTAACTATGGCTACACCTTC. This translates into CASSLARSAGNYGYTF.